This T cell receptor (beta chain) was profiled in a study of shared clonotypes between healthy human individuals (dated by TCRdb to the early 2020s). Broadly, across the study: The cohort included a few men and a couple of women between 18 and 49 years of age. To estimate repertoire size and how much clonotypes are shared between individuals, the study performed deep sequencing of blood TCR repertoires from about 5 healthy adults. To increase sequencing depth and limit assay-specific biases, different laboratories used diverse techniques to prepare libraries and sequence TCR repertoires. Each donor's leukapheresis produced roughly between roughly 0.85 and 10 billion PBMCs.

There are 14 amino acids in the CDR3, from cysteine to phenylalanine inclusive. This entry keeps only the CDR3 DNA: 42 bases, framed from base 1. Trimming at the junction amounts to 2 bases on V and 2 bases on J, and the germline ends lie 10 bases apart. CDR1 and CDR2 are drawn from the germline V gene (reference sequence): MNHEY, SMNVEV. For this clone: The clone's antigen remains unknown. Base quality data are lacking; no much larger clone is found one base away.

Using the deep immunoSEQ assay, multiplex PCR amplified TCR CDR3 regions from genomic DNA. Genomic DNA extracted from each cell subset was distributed evenly over all wells of several immunoSEQ 96-well plates, and each plate served as one replicate. For unsorted PBMC, roughly 300 ng of genomic DNA, equivalent to tens of thousands of T cell genomes, went into each replicate PCR. Ten immunoSEQ deep assay plates were used to sequence unsorted PBMC genomic DNA. The purified libraries were quantified using a Qubit 3.0 fluorometer, sized with a Bioanalyzer 2100, and then quantified again using the KAPA Library Quantification kit. Every immunoSEQ 96-well plate was sequenced on a dedicated single-read 150-cycle Illumina NextSeq 550 flow cell. In the source study's methods: Because only junctional sequences without quality scores were contained in the immunoSEQ output, filtering matching that applied to full-length reads could not be performed. Sequences were annotated with PyIR, a Python wrapper for IgBLAST v1.9, and V/J genes and CDR3 were assigned using IMGT germline references. Any read was removed if the V/J assignment was weak (E-value above 1e-6), the CDR3 was missing, or the read contained stop codons, out-of-frame junctions, or ambiguous translated residues. A V3J clonotype was defined by an identical inferred V gene, J gene, and CDR3 amino acid sequence. To compute the percentage overlap between repertoires, the number of shared unique clonotypes was divided by the size of the smaller repertoire. Three approaches were used to assess repertoire richness: RTK rarefaction, the Chao1 estimator, and Recon v2.1 estimates of unobserved clonotypes. TCRdb holds this immuneACCESS table with in-frame rearrangements only. Some clones are missing; in checked studies, unresolved V genes explain under half, and the rest has no known cause. V and J calls and clone size come straight from that table; D and trimming were deduced from the DNA. The sample table records 490,000 or so clones; 75% to 85% of these occur just once. The biggest ten clones account for 10% to 15% of the sample.

Overall study outcomes, separate from this receptor: Pairwise subsampling led to the expectation that sequencing depth would affect the degree of clonotype sharing among donors. Because the study included only a small number of donors, the genetic and exposure-history diversity represented was limited. Sampling was restricted to blood, and TCR repertoires in tissue are likely to differ from TCR repertoires in blood.

The donors were healthy, HIV-negative adults with no recently reported acute infections or vaccinations. Every donor was a Caucasian adult residing in Nashville, Tennessee, USA. For unsorted samples, tens of millions of PBMCs were counted, and genomic DNA was extracted using the QIAamp DNA Blood Mini kit. After blood collection by leukapheresis, PBMCs were isolated using Ficoll-Histopaque density gradient centrifugation and then cryopreserved in the vapor phase of liquid nitrogen. The origin of this receptor is a woman aged 35 to 49 in good health. Some clones in this sample may be carry-over from other donors' samples. The V and J genes are TRBV27 and TRBJ2-7, with a weak D call of TRBD1 (5 bases match). The sequenced sample consisted of PBMCs. The CDR3 sequence is CASSLEPGPYEQYF. The DNA reads TGTGCCAGCAGTTTAGAACCAGGGCCCTACGAGCAGTACTTC.